A single sample gave rise to the 2 T cell receptor beta chains below, sequenced in a study of shared clonotypes between healthy human individuals. Naive-designated CD8 cells lacked CD45RO, were positively enriched for CCR7, and omitted terminally differentiated effector memory CD45RA+ cells. TCRdb keeps only in-frame clones here, not all; method: immunoSEQ multiplex PCR. Of 1.5 million to 2.5 million clones in the sample, over 85% are singletons; the top ten hold more than 0.95%. Sequencing was done on a sample of naive CD8+ T cells sorted from blood. Receptors were obtained from a young man in good health.

The chain links TRBV6-5 to TRBJ1-2, with 9 bases matching TRBD1. V trimming: 7 bases; J trimming: 3 bases; junction bases outside the gene matches: 6. The CDR3 runs to 14 residues. The germline CDR1 and CDR2 sequences are MNHEY and SVGAGI. CDR3 protein: CASNKQGAYYGYTF. The DNA for the CDR3 is TGTGCCAGCAACAAACAGGGGGCGTACTATGGCTACACCTTC.

J is TRBJ2-3 and V is TRBV2; no clear D gene. From germline, CDR1 is SNHLY and CDR2 FYNNEI. Trimming pared 8 bases from V and 2 bases from J, leaving 8 bases between. This CDR3 spans 12 amino acids. DNA of the CDR3: TGTGCCAGCCTTGGCACCACAGATACGCAGTATTTT. It codes for CASLGTTDTQYF. The full variable domain, its missing parts supplied by reference TRBV2 and TRBJ2-3, is EPEVTQTPSHQVTQMGQEVILRCVPISNHLYFYWYRQILGQKVEFLVSFYNNEISEKSEIFDDQFSVERPDGSNFTLKIRSTKLEDSAMYFCASLGTTDTQYFGPGTRLTVL.